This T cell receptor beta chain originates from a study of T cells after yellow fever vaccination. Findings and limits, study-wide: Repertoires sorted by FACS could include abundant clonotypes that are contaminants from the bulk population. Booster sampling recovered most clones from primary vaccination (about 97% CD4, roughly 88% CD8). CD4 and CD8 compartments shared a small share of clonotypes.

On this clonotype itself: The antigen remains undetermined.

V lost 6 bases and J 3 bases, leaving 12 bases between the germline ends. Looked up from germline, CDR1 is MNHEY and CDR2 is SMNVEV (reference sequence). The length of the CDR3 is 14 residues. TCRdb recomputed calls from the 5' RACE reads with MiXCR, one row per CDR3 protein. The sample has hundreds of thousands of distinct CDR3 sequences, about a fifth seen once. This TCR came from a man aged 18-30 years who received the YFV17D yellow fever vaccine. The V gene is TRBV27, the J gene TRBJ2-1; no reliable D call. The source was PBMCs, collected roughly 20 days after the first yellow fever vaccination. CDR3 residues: CASSWGTNYNEQFF. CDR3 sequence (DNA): TGTGCCAGCAGCTGGGGAACTAACTACAATGAGCAGTTCTTC.